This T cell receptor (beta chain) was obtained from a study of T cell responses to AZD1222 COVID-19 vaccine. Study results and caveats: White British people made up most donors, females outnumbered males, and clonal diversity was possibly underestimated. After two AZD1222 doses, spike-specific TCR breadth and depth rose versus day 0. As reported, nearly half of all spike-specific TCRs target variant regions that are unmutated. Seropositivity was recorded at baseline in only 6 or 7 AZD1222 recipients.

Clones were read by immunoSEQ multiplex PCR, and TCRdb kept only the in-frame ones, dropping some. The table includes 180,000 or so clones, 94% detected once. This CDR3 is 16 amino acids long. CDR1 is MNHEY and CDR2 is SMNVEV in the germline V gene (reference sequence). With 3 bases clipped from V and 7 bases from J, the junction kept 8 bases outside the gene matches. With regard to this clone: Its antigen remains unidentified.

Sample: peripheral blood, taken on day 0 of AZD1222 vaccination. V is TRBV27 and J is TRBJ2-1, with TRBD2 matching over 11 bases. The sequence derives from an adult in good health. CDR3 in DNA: TGTGCCAGCAGTTTCCAACTAGCGGGAGATTGGAATGAGCAGTTCTTC. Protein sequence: CASSFQLAGDWNEQFF.